This T cell receptor beta chain was captured in a study of PD-1 blockade in classical Hodgkin lymphoma. Study-wide points: Relapsed/refractory patients reportedly had lower baseline diversity than newly diagnosed patients. Similar baseline diversity was found in complete responders and newly diagnosed patients.

Exposure to brentuximab vedotin varied, and each patient had relapsed following autologous stem cell transplantation. With regard to this clone: The antigen remains unidentified.

This CDR3 has 16 amino acids. CDR1 is SGHRS, CDR2 YFSETQ, per germline. Trimming at V came to 3 bases and at J to 2 bases, leaving 7 bases not matched to a gene. Profiled with immunoSEQ multiplex PCR; TCRdb holds only in-frame clones, not every one. The sample shows about 90,000 clones, nearly 95% of them seen only once. The chain has TRBV5-1 and TRBJ2-2; TRBD2 matches at 7 bases. Here the sequenced sample was peripheral blood mononuclear cells (PBMCs), taken before the second cycle of nivolumab. The sequence was obtained from a human donor with classical Hodgkin lymphoma. The CDR3: CASSWRSSGNTGELFF. The CDR3 region has the DNA TGCGCCAGCAGCTGGAGATCTAGCGGCAACACCGGGGAGCTGTTTTTT.